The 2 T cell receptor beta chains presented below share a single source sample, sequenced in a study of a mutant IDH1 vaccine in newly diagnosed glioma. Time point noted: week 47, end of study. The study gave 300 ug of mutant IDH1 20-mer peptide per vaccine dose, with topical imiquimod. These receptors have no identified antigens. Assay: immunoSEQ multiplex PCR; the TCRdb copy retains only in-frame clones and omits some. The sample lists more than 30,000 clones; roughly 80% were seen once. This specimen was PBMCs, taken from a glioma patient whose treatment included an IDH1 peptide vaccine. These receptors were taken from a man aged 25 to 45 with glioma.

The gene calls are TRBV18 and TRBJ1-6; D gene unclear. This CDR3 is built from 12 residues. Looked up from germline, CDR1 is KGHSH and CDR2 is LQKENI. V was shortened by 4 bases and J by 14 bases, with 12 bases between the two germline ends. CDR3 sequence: CASSRPGLTLHF. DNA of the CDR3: TGTGCCAGCTCACGACCGGGTTTGACCCTCCACTTT. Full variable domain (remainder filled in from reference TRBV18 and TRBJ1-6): NAGVMQNPRHLVRRRGQEARLRCSPMKGHSHVYWYRQLPEEGLKFMVYLQKENIIDESGMPKERFSAEFPKEGPSILRIQQVVRGDSAAYFCASSRPGLTLHFGNGTRLTVT.

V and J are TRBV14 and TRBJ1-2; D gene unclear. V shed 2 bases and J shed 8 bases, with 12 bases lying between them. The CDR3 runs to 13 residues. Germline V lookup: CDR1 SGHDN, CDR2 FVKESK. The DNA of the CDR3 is TGTGCCAGCAGCCAAAGCTCCCGCGGAGGCTACACCTTC. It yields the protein CASSQSSRGGYTF.